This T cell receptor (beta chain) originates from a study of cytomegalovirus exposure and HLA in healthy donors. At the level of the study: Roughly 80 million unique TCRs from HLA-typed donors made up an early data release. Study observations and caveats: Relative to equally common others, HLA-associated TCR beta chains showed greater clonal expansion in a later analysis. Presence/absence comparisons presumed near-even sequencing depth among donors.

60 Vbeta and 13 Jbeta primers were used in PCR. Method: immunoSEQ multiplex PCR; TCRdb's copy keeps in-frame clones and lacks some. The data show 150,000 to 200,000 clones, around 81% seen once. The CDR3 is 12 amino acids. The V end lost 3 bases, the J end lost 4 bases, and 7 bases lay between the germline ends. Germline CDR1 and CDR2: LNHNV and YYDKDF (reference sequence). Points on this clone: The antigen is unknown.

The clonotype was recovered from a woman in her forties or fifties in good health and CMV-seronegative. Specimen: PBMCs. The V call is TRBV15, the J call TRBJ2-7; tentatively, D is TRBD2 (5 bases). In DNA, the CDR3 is TGTGCCACCAGCAGCTCGGGGTACGAGCAGTACTTC. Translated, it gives CATSSSGYEQYF.